This T cell receptor beta chain was sequenced for a study of siplizumab effects on memory and regulatory T cells. Sequencing was performed with immunoSEQ multiplex PCR; in TCRdb, only in-frame clones are kept and a portion is missing. The sample lists roughly 120,000 clones, roughly 94% seen once, with under 2% in the top ten. Study results and caveats: The mapping of alloreactive clones to unstimulated subsets covered only a minor fraction of them. Alloreactive sequences tracing back to unstimulated CD4+ memory cells fell significantly with siplizumab. Proliferating siplizumab-cultured Tregs lacked confirmed suppressive function. Assignment of a naive or memory phenotype failed for roughly 80-96% of the proliferating CD4+ or CD8+ clones.

As regards this clone: As yet, its antigen is unknown.

V dropped 3 bases and J dropped 0; count of bases not matched to a gene: 5. The CDR3 is made up of 16 amino acids. Germline V gene lookup returns CDR1 SGHRS and CDR2 YFSETQ. The sequenced material came from non-Treg CD4+ T cells sorted from blood. This clonotype originated in a human donor in good health. The chain links TRBV5-1 to TRBJ2-2; 7 bases are a match to TRBD1. Written as DNA, the CDR3 is TGCGCCAGCAGCTCTAAGACAGGGACGAACACCGGGGAGCTGTTTTTT. Residues: CASSSKTGTNTGELFF.